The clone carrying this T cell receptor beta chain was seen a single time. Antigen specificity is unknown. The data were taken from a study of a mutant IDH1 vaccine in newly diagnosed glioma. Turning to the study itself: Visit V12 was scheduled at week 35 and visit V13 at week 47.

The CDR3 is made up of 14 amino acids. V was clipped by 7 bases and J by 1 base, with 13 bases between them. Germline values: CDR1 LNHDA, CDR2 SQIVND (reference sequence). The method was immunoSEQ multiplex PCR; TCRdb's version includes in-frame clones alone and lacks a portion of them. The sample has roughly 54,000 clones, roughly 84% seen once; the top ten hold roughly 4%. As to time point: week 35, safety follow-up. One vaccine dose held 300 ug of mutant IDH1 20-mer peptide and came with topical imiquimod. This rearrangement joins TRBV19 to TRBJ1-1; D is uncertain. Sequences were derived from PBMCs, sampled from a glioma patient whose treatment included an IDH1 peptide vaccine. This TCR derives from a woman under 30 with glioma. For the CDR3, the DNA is TGTGCCAGTACCTTCAGGACGGCGAACACTGAAGCTTTCTTT. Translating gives CASTFRTANTEAFF.